These T cell receptor beta chains were read from a single sample in a study of spatial heterogeneity in lung cancer. TCRdb redid the calling of the 5' RACE reads with MiXCR, one entry per CDR3 protein. Of about 9,300 distinct CDR3 sequences in the sample, approximately 6% were seen once. The sample was lung tumor tissue, taken at surgery. The receptors shown here come from a male donor with early-stage non-small cell lung cancer. CDR3s include the opening cysteine and the closing phenylalanine or tryptophan.

V	J	CDR3
TRBV28	TRBJ1-1	CASSSAPGRRTEAFF
TRBV5-1	TRBJ2-3	CASSLEGNTDTQYF
TRBV28	TRBJ2-3	CASQDPTTDTQYF
TRBV12-3/TRBV12-4	TRBJ1-6	CASSAHPGDPSPLHF
TRBV5-6	TRBJ1-6	CASSFTGLESPLHF
TRBV9	TRBJ1-5	CASSFRDSDNQPQHF
TRBV27	TRBJ1-3	CASRPTGLPGNTIYF
TRBV4-1	TRBJ2-5	CASRSGVQETQYF
TRBV7-9	TRBJ1-4	CASSPTDRGIEKLFF
TRBV11-2	TRBJ2-1	CASSLEGLRFNEQFF
TRBV27	TRBJ1-2	CASSLTGQGYYGYTF
TRBV12-3/TRBV12-4	TRBJ2-2	CASRADRLKNTGELFF
TRBV5-6	TRBJ2-3	CASSWGVMSTDTQYF
TRBV21-1	TRBJ1-5	CASSKREEGGARGQPQHF
TRBV6-2/TRBV6-3	TRBJ2-5	CASRYRERETQYF
TRBV12-3/TRBV12-4	TRBJ1-1	CASSHGDRGHMNTEAFF
TRBV30	TRBJ2-7	CAWTRDRVVGEQYF
TRBV5-6	TRBJ2-4	CASSKGQGLNIQYF
TRBV7-2	TRBJ2-7	CASSPRAGTGWTYEQYF
TRBV5-1	TRBJ2-3	CASSLDTVNTDTQYF
TRBV5-1	TRBJ2-3	CASGGSEVDTQYF
TRBV20-1	TRBJ1-5	CSAREDRGGNQPQHF
TRBV6-2/TRBV6-3	TRBJ2-7	CASSYSPAGEQYF
TRBV18	TRBJ1-2	CASSSQAVDGYTF
TRBV7-2	TRBJ1-6	CASSSHTRSSPLHF
TRBV18	TRBJ1-2	CASSPPEGRNYGYTF
TRBV7-9	TRBJ2-1	CASSFGTSSNEQFF
TRBV7-2	TRBJ1-5	CASRQSNQPQHF
TRBV7-2	TRBJ2-7	CASSVRDTSYEQYF
TRBV28	TRBJ1-2	CASRDSVYGYTF
TRBV5-4	TRBJ1-1	CASSLQQGRAEAFF
TRBV20-1	TRBJ2-1	CSARGTRRLAGEQFF
TRBV5-1	TRBJ2-1	CASSATGNAYNEQFF
TRBV7-2	TRBJ2-2	CASSPVGGANTGELFF
TRBV20-1	TRBJ2-3	CSARERVVPTDTQYF
TRBV2	TRBJ1-5	CASSAGTGNQPQHF
TRBV9	TRBJ2-6	CASSVGTVSGANVLTF
TRBV5-1	TRBJ1-1	CASSLGQGFDTEAFF
TRBV28	TRBJ2-5	CASSLPQRGETQYF
TRBV4-3	TRBJ1-6	CASSQGLSRGSPLHF
TRBV7-2	TRBJ1-1	CASSLVTEAFF
TRBV20-1	TRBJ2-7	CSARWTAPREQYF